This entry lists 30 T cell receptor beta chains sequenced from one sample in a study of T cell responses to AZD1222 COVID-19 vaccine. The table came from immunoSEQ multiplex PCR; TCRdb's copy has only in-frame clones and leaves some out. This table has over 110,000 clones, around 90% appearing once. The sample was peripheral blood, taken on day 0 of AZD1222 vaccination. The receptors come from an adult in good health.

The rearrangement joins TRBV5-4 to TRBJ1-4; weak D call: TRBD1 (6 bases). CDR3 length: 16 amino acids. Trimming removed 3 bases at V and 8 bases at J, with 20 bases between. Germline V gene data show CDR1 as SGHNT and CDR2 as YYREEE (reference sequence). The CDR3 sequence: CASSYTGFVRGEKLFF. CDR3 nucleotides: TGTGCCAGCAGCTACACAGGGTTCGTTAGAGGAGAAAAACTGTTTTTT.

The V gene is TRBV30, the J gene TRBJ2-1; D remains unclear. The CDR3 loop spans 12 amino acids. Between the trimmed V and J ends, which lost 0 bases and 2 bases, there was a span of 2 bases. Germline CDR1 and CDR2: GTSNPN and SVGIG (reference sequence). This CDR3 is CAWSVAYNEQFF. CDR3 nucleotide sequence: TGTGCCTGGAGTGTAGCCTACAATGAGCAGTTCTTC.

The chain joins TRBV5-1 to TRBJ1-1; TRBD1 might be the D (6 bases). The germline V gene encodes CDR1 SGHRS and CDR2 YFSETQ. CDR3 length: 15 amino acids. Trimming took off 3 bases at V and 0 bases at J, with 12 bases between the two ends. The CDR3 is CASSSGGQMNTEAFF. The CDR3 DNA follows: TGCGCCAGCAGCTCGGGCGGACAGATGAACACTGAAGCTTTCTTT. Drawing the rest from reference TRBV5-1 and TRBJ1-1, the complete variable domain is KAGVTQTPRYLIKTRGQQVTLSCSPISGHRSVSWYQQTPGQGLQFLFEYFSETQRNKGNFPGRFSGRQFSNSRSEMNVSTLELGDSALYLCASSSGGQMNTEAFFGQGTRLTVV.

The chain recombines TRBV6-2 or TRBV6-3 with TRBJ1-5; a weak D match, TRBD1 (5 bases). CDR1 MNHEY and CDR2 SVGEGT come from the germline V gene. The CDR3 is 14 residues long. V was trimmed by 3 bases and J by 7 bases, leaving 13 bases between them. CDR3 loop: CASSYWQGRQPQHF. The DNA of the CDR3 is TGTGCCAGCAGTTATTGGCAGGGACGGCAGCCCCAGCATTTT.

This chain's CDR3 is CASSKVCGRSQETQYF. The CDR3 DNA follows: TGTGCCAGCAGCAAGGTTTGTGGGCGGTCTCAAGAGACCCAGTACTTC. This chain uses TRBV21-1 with TRBJ2-5. TRBV21-1 is designated a pseudogene. The CDR3 is made up of 16 amino acids.

This chain links TRBV11-2 with TRBJ2-7; D perhaps matches TRBD1 (7 bases). Trimming left V 6 bases short and J 2 bases short, with 14 bases between. Germline V gene lookup returns CDR1 SGHAT and CDR2 FQNNGV. This CDR3 contains 14 residues. The CDR3 reads CASRLGGQAYEQYF. The CDR3 DNA follows: TGTGCCAGCAGACTGGGAGGACAGGCCTACGAGCAGTACTTC.

The chain is built from TRBV6-2 or TRBV6-3 and TRBJ2-6; weak D call: TRBD2 (6 bases). The germline V and J ends were trimmed by 4 bases and 0 bases, with 13 bases remaining between them. Germline CDR1 reads MNHEY; CDR2 reads SVGEGT. The CDR3 contains 17 residues. The CDR3 sequence: CASSLGRDFSGANVLTF. CDR3 bases: TGTGCCAGCAGTTTGGGCAGGGACTTCTCTGGGGCCAACGTCCTGACTTTC.

The V call is TRBV27, the J call TRBJ1-4; 11 nucleotides agree with TRBD1. V was clipped by 7 bases and J by 3 bases; unmatched bases: 25. The CDR3 runs to 22 residues. CDR1 is MNHEY, CDR2 SMNVEV, per germline (reference sequence). CDR3 region: CASTRHTGTGGFHQPANEKLFF. CDR3 DNA: TGTGCCAGCACCCGCCACACAGGGACAGGGGGTTTCCACCAGCCGGCTAATGAAAAACTGTTTTTT.

J is TRBJ2-1 and V is TRBV5-4, with D possibly being TRBD1 or TRBD2 (5 bases each). The V end was cut by 3 bases, the J end by 6 bases, with 13 bases between. The length of the CDR3 is 14 residues. The germline CDR1 and CDR2 sequences are SGHNT and YYREEE (reference sequence). CDR3 in DNA: TGTGCCAGCAGCTGGGACCTTGGGGGCAATGAGCAGTTCTTC. Translating gives CASSWDLGGNEQFF.

This chain links TRBV7-8 with TRBJ1-3; D perhaps matches TRBD1 (6 bases). Trimming cost V 6 bases and J 0 bases, with 9 bases left between them. The CDR3 runs to 14 residues. From germline, CDR1 is SGHVS and CDR2 FQNEAQ. CDR3 bases: TGTGCCAGCAGGATCAGGGGCTCTGGAAACACCATATATTTT. This encodes CASRIRGSGNTIYF.

The chain employs TRBV7-2 and TRBJ1-1; D ambiguous. This CDR3 contains 13 residues. V dropped 5 bases and J dropped 1 base, with 8 bases sitting between them. CDR1 SGHTA and CDR2 FQGNSA come from the germline V gene. Here the CDR3 reads CASSRQRNTEAFF. CDR3 bases: TGTGCCAGCAGCAGACAAAGGAACACTGAAGCTTTCTTT.

The chain uses TRBV5-6 and TRBJ1-2, with D possibly being TRBD1 (5 bases). The CDR3 sequence is 12 residues long. Trimming took off 1 base at V and 8 bases at J, with 9 bases between the two ends. The germline CDR1 and CDR2 sequences are SGHDT and YYEEEE. CDR3 DNA: TGTGCCAGCAGCTTGCTGAGGACAGGCTACACCTTC. Translated, it gives CASSLLRTGYTF.

This clone appeared once. This rearrangement joins TRBV7-3 to TRBJ1-1; no clear D gene. The V gene lost 0 bases and the J gene lost 3 bases, with 14 bases spanning the gap. This CDR3 is built from 16 residues. Germline CDR1 and CDR2: SGHTA and FQGTGA. CDR3: CASSLTKGGRYTEAFF. CDR3 DNA: TGTGCCAGCAGCTTAACGAAGGGCGGGAGATACACTGAAGCTTTCTTT. Full variable domain (remainder filled in from reference TRBV7-3 and TRBJ1-1): GAGVSQTPSNKVTEKGKYVELRCDPISGHTALYWYRQSLGQGPEFLIYFQGTGAADDSGLPNDRFFAVRPEGSVSTLKIQRTERGDSAVYLCASSLTKGGRYTEAFFGQGTRLTVV.

The chain recombines TRBV6-4 with TRBJ1-2; D is uncertain. This CDR3 has 14 amino acids. Germline V gene data show CDR1 as MRHNA and CDR2 as SNTAGT. V was clipped by 4 bases and J by 7 bases, with 16 bases between them. The CDR3 DNA follows: TGTGCCAGCAGTGGCGAGCAGAGTACGGGTGGCTACACCTTC. Translation gives CASSGEQSTGGYTF.

Points on this clone: Mismatch with germline at one junction end may stem from a read error. This chain joins TRBV28 and TRBJ1-2; 9 positions match TRBD1. Germline assignment: CDR1 MDHEN and CDR2 SYDVKM. The CDR3 runs to 12 residues. The CDR3: CASSLRDREAAF. The CDR3 DNA is TGTGCCAGCAGTCTGCGGGACAGGGAAGCCGCTTTC.

This chain links TRBV11-3 with TRBJ2-1; 7 nucleotides agree with TRBD1. CDR1 and CDR2 from the germline V gene are SGHNT and YENEEA. J lost 3 bases, V lost 0 bases, and 5 bases had no gene match. There are 16 residues in the CDR3. CDR3 DNA: TGTGCCAGCAGCTTAGATCGGGCAGGGGGCTACAATGAGCAGTTCTTC. Its translation is CASSLDRAGGYNEQFF.

The chain combines TRBV9 with TRBJ1-5; a weak D match, TRBD1 (6 bases). Germline V gene lookup returns CDR1 SGDLS and CDR2 YYNGEE. Trimming took 3 bases from V and 3 from J, leaving 16 bases between them. The CDR3 has 16 residues. This chain's CDR3 is CASSEGEGVYNQPQHF. CDR3 DNA: TGTGCCAGCAGCGAGGGGGAAGGGGTGTACAATCAGCCCCAGCATTTT.

This chain uses TRBV25-1 with TRBJ1-1, with 7 bases that match TRBD1. Unmatched junction bases numbered 7, after V lost 2 bases and J lost 4 bases. CDR1 and CDR2 (germline): MGHDK, SYGVNS. This CDR3 is built from 15 residues. CDR3 coding DNA: TGTGCCAGCAGTGAACCCTACAGGGGTGGCACTGAAGCTTTCTTT. It encodes CASSEPYRGGTEAFF.

The chain is built from TRBV5-1 and TRBJ2-5; D remains ambiguous. V was shortened by 4 bases and J by 1 base, with 17 bases between the two germline ends. Germline CDR1 is SGHRS and CDR2 is YFSETQ. CDR3 length: 16 amino acids. The CDR3 region is CASSAPGLQPQETQYF. DNA for the CDR3: TGCGCCAGCAGCGCCCCGGGCCTCCAACCCCAAGAGACCCAGTACTTC. The full variable domain, its missing parts supplied by reference TRBV5-1 and TRBJ2-5, is KAGVTQTPRYLIKTRGQQVTLSCSPISGHRSVSWYQQTPGQGLQFLFEYFSETQRNKGNFPGRFSGRQFSNSRSEMNVSTLELGDSALYLCASSAPGLQPQETQYFGPGTRLLVL.

J is TRBJ1-4 and V is TRBV4-1; D ambiguous. Germline CDR1 reads MGHRA; CDR2 reads YSYEKL. V was pared by 4 bases and J by 5 bases, with 11 bases between. This CDR3 has 14 amino acids. The DNA of the CDR3 is TGCGCCAGCAGCCGACCTACGGGAAATGAAAAACTGTTTTTT. Residues: CASSRPTGNEKLFF.

The table lists this clone with a count of one. V usage is TRBV5-1 and J usage is TRBJ1-1; TRBD1 might be the D (5 bases). V was shortened by 0 bases and J by 11 bases, with 17 bases between the two germline ends. Germline lookup yields CDR1 SGHRS and CDR2 YFSETQ. The CDR3 contains 14 residues. The CDR3, as DNA: TGCGCCAGCAGCTTGGCCGAGAAGGGGCGTCAGGCTTTCTTT. This translates into CASSLAEKGRQAFF. The whole variable domain, filled in from reference TRBV5-1 and TRBJ1-1, reads KAGVTQTPRYLIKTRGQQVTLSCSPISGHRSVSWYQQTPGQGLQFLFEYFSETQRNKGNFPGRFSGRQFSNSRSEMNVSTLELGDSALYLCASSLAEKGRQAFFGQGTRLTVV.

The chain joins TRBV7-9 to TRBJ1-2, with D possibly being TRBD1 (6 bases). The CDR3 is 16 residues long. The V end lost 0 bases, the J end lost 5 bases, and 16 bases lay between the germline ends. Germline CDR1 reads SEHNR; CDR2 reads FQNEAQ (reference sequence). The CDR3 spells CASSLARQVGFYGYTF. The CDR3 DNA is TGTGCCAGCAGCTTAGCGCGACAGGTGGGATTTTATGGCTACACCTTC. Full variable domain (missing parts from reference TRBV7-9 and TRBJ1-2): DTGVSQNPRHKITKRGQNVTFRCDPISEHNRLYWYRQTLGQGPEFLTYFQNEAQLEKSRLLSDRFSAERPKGSFSTLEIQRTEQGDSAMYLCASSLARQVGFYGYTFGSGTRLTVV.

The gene calls are TRBV2 and TRBJ2-1, with 8 bases fitting TRBD2. V shed 6 bases, J shed 4 bases, and the junction held 5 bases outside the gene matches. The CDR3 spans 14 residues. The V gene's germline CDR1 is SNHLY and CDR2 FYNNEI. CDR3 residues: CASRGLDPYNEQFF. The CDR3 region has the DNA TGTGCCAGCAGGGGACTAGACCCTTACAATGAGCAGTTCTTC.

The DNA for the CDR3 is TGTGCCAGCAGCCAAGGATCGAGCGGTGGCTACACCTTC. Amino acids: CASSQGSSGGYTF. The V gene is TRBV3-1 (or the pseudogene TRBV3-2), the J gene TRBJ1-2; D uncertain. This CDR3 is built from 13 residues. Looked up from germline, CDR1 is LGHDT and CDR2 is YNNKEL (reference sequence). V gave up 1 base and J gave up 7 bases, with 10 bases separating them.

J is TRBJ1-1 and V is TRBV6-5; D gene ambiguous. V lost 3 bases to trimming and J lost 3 bases, with 14 bases between them. CDR1 is MNHEY, CDR2 SVGAGI, per germline. The CDR3 is made up of 15 amino acids. CDR3 protein: CASSYLAAIHTEAFF. CDR3 DNA sequence: TGTGCCAGCAGTTATTTGGCAGCTATACACACTGAAGCTTTCTTT.

The count of this clone is one. This sequence joins TRBV7-2 and TRBJ1-1, with 8 bases that match TRBD1. V shed 1 base and J 4 bases; nucleotides not matched to a gene: 8. The CDR3 extends over 16 amino acids. Germline-derived CDR1 and CDR2 are SGHTA and FQGNSA. DNA of the CDR3: TGTGCCAGCAGCTTAGTGGCAGGGGGCTTGGGCACTGAAGCTTTCTTT. It encodes CASSLVAGGLGTEAFF.

The chain uses TRBV12-3 or TRBV12-4 and TRBJ2-5, with 7 bases fitting TRBD1. The J segment lost 7 bases and the V segment lost 6 bases, leaving 5 bases of the junction unmatched. The CDR3 spans 12 residues. CDR3 sequence: CASRGTDGTQYF. The CDR3 DNA reads TGTGCCAGCAGGGGGACAGACGGGACCCAGTACTTC.

In its sample, this clone was seen once. The chain recombines TRBV5-4 with TRBJ2-1, with D hard to call. V dropped 0 bases and J dropped 8 bases, with 6 bases sitting between them. There are 12 residues in the CDR3. The germline gives CDR1 SGHNT, CDR2 YYREEE (reference sequence). The CDR3 loop is CASSLVSDEQFF. CDR3 DNA sequence: TGTGCCAGCAGCTTGGTGAGCGATGAGCAGTTCTTC.

The genes are TRBV15 and TRBJ2-5; the match to TRBD1 covers 9 bases. Germline V lookup: CDR1 LNHNV, CDR2 YYDKDF (reference sequence). This CDR3 region has 17 residues. V trimming: 0 bases; J trimming: 5 bases; junction bases outside the gene matches: 10. The CDR3 loop reads CATSRDQGQGIGETQYF. The CDR3 region has the DNA TGTGCCACCAGCAGAGATCAAGGACAGGGGATTGGGGAGACCCAGTACTTC.

This chain links TRBV14 with TRBJ1-2; D gene unclear. Germline lookup yields CDR1 SGHDN and CDR2 FVKESK. The V and J ends lost 0 bases and 8 bases respectively, with 7 bases between them. This CDR3 region has 12 residues. CDR3 nucleotide sequence: TGTGCCAGCAGCCAAGATCGGTACGGCTACACCTTC. This gives the protein CASSQDRYGYTF.